Listed below are T cell receptor beta chains from one sample, sequenced in a study of regulatory dendritic cells for organ transplantation. The repertoire was sequenced with immunoSEQ multiplex PCR; TCRdb's copy has only in-frame clones and lacks some. The repertoire consists of under 40,000 clones, with about nine tenths occurring once and the leading ten covering approximately 0.12%. What was sequenced was naive CD8+ T cells from blood. These receptors all stem from a human donor in good health. Each CDR3 is given with its conserved first and last residue. Fields, in order: CDR3 DNA, CDR3 protein, D gene, J gene, V gene, clone size. A D gene is named only where the DNA matches it firmly. Clone sizes are given selectively: once, few, many, or a class where the clone is expanded.

TGTGCCATCAAGTCCGGGGCTAGCACAGATACGCAGTATTTT CAIKSGASTDTQYF . TRBJ2-3 TRBV10-3 .
TGCGCCAGCAGCTTGCGGGGACTAGCCTACGAGCAGTACTTC CASSLRGLAYEQYF TRBD2 TRBJ2-7 TRBV5-1 .
TGTGCCAGCGACGGCGGGGGGGGCACAGATACGCAGTATTTT CASDGGGGTDTQYF TRBD2 TRBJ2-3 TRBV5-4 .
TGTGCCTGGAGTGGGAGCGGGAGAGGGTATGAGCAGTTCTTC CAWSGSGRGYEQFF TRBD2 TRBJ2-1 TRBV30 .
TGTGCCAGTAGTACCCTCTCCCAGGGGGCTCGCTACGAGCAGTACTTC CASSTLSQGARYEQYF TRBD1 TRBJ2-7 TRBV19 .
TGTGCCAGCAGCCTACTAGCGGGAGATATCGGGGAGCTGTTTTTT CASSLLAGDIGELFF TRBD2 TRBJ2-2 TRBV6-1 .
TGTGCCAGCAATCTACCGGGCCACCCTTGGGAAGAGCAGTACTTC CASNLPGHPWEEQYF . TRBJ2-7 TRBV28 .
TGTGCCAGCAGTTACTCGGTATCGGACGAGCAGTACTTC CASSYSVSDEQYF . TRBJ2-7 TRBV6-5 .
TGTGCCAGCAGCGGACTCAGGAACACTGAAGCTTTCTTT CASSGLRNTEAFF . TRBJ1-1 TRBV9 .
TGCAGTGTATCTAGTTCCTACGAGCAGTACTTC CSVSSSYEQYF . TRBJ2-7 TRBV20-1 .
TGCGCCAGCAGTCAGGTCAATGAGCAGTTCTTC CASSQVNEQFF . TRBJ2-1 TRBV23-1 .
TGTGCCAGCAGCGCCCCCCCCAGCGCTGGGGCCAACGTCCTGACTTTC CASSAPPSAGANVLTF . TRBJ2-6 TRBV9 .
TGTGCCAGCAGCGTAAGCACTTCCGCAGATACGCAGTATTTT CASSVSTSADTQYF . TRBJ2-3 TRBV9 .
TGTGCCAGCAGCCTTTGGACAGGGACCGAGCAGTACTTC CASSLWTGTEQYF TRBD1 TRBJ2-7 TRBV9 .
TGCGCCAGCAGCCAAGATCGAGAAGAGGCCCAGCATTTT CASSQDREEAQHF . TRBJ1-5 TRBV4-1 .
TGTGCCAGCAGTGAGCAAGGTACGTTCTACGAGCAGTACTTC CASSEQGTFYEQYF . TRBJ2-7 TRBV6-1 .
TGTGCCAGCAGTTTCGAAGTAGGGTATTCACCCCTCCACTTT CASSFEVGYSPLHF . TRBJ1-6 TRBV9 .
TGTGCCAGCTCACCACAGGACGTCTACTATGGCTACACCTTC CASSPQDVYYGYTF . TRBJ1-2 TRBV18 once
TGTGCCAGCAGTTTCCGGGACAGGGGATATTATGGCTACACCTTC CASSFRDRGYYGYTF TRBD1 TRBJ1-2 TRBV27 once
TGTGCCAGCAGCTTAAGGAGGGGAGAGACCCAGTACTTC CASSLRRGETQYF . TRBJ2-5 TRBV11-2 .
TGTGCCAGTCAGGGTAATGGCTACACCTTC CASQGNGYTF . TRBJ1-2 TRBV9 .
TGCGCCAGCAGTCCCGACAGGTATCCCTACGAGCAGTACTTC CASSPDRYPYEQYF . TRBJ2-7 TRBV4-1 .
TGTGCCAGCAGCGTATCTATGGGGGAAGAGACCCAGTACTTC CASSVSMGEETQYF . TRBJ2-5 TRBV9 .
TGTGCCAGCAGTGAGGAAATCAGGGGGCTTCTCCACGAGCAGTACTTC CASSEEIRGLLHEQYF TRBD1 TRBJ2-7 TRBV6-1 .
TGTGCCAGCAGAGGGGGGTGGGGAGAAGAGCAGTACTTC CASRGGWGEEQYF . TRBJ2-7 TRBV28 .
TGCGCCAGCAGCCCCCCCAAGCGGGGGGGCGGCAATGAGCAGTTCTTC CASSPPKRGGGNEQFF TRBD2 TRBJ2-1 TRBV4-1 .
TGTGCCAGCTCACCAAGTAAAAGCCACGAGCAGTACTTC CASSPSKSHEQYF . TRBJ2-7 TRBV18 .
TGTGCCAGCAGCCATCCCGACAGGTACTATGGCTACACCTTC CASSHPDRYYGYTF . TRBJ1-2 TRBV9 once
TGTGCCAGCAGTTCAGGGACTAGCGGGGGGGCCTATGAGCAGTTCTTC CASSSGTSGGAYEQFF TRBD2 TRBJ2-1 TRBV27 .
TGTGCCAGCAGCGATGAGAGCGGGGGGGATTACGAGCAGTACTTC CASSDESGGDYEQYF TRBD2 TRBJ2-7 TRBV9 .
TGTGCCAGCTCTGGGAGTCTCGTTTCACCCCTCCACTTT CASSGSLVSPLHF . TRBJ1-6 TRBV27 .
TGTGCCAGCAGTTCAACCTTCAGTGGGGTCCCCGGGGAGCTGTTTTTT CASSSTFSGVPGELFF . TRBJ2-2 TRBV6-5 .
TGCGCCAGCAGCCAAGTTTACTCTGGGGCCAACGTCCTGACTTTC CASSQVYSGANVLTF . TRBJ2-6 TRBV4-3 .
TGTGCCAGCAGCGCGGGACAGGGGAATGAAAAACTGTTTTTT CASSAGQGNEKLFF TRBD1 TRBJ1-4 TRBV5-8 .
TGCGCCAGCAGCCAAGATACACAGAACTTCTACGAGCAGTACTTC CASSQDTQNFYEQYF . TRBJ2-7 TRBV4-3 .
TGCGCCAGCAGCCCCGATCCAGAGCCGTCCCCCTATGGCTACACCTTC CASSPDPEPSPYGYTF . TRBJ1-2 TRBV4-1 .
TGTGCCAGCAGTTTATCTCGGGGGGGCTCCTACAATGAGCAGTTCTTC CASSLSRGGSYNEQFF TRBD2 TRBJ2-1 TRBV27 .
TGTGCCAGCAGTTTACTCCCTGGAACTGAGCAGTTCTTC CASSLLPGTEQFF . TRBJ2-1 TRBV28 .
TGCAGCGTTGAGGGTTTACGGGGCTCCTACGAGCAGTACTTC CSVEGLRGSYEQYF . TRBJ2-7 TRBV29-1 .
TGTGCCAGCAGGGGTAGCGGGAGTCCAAAGGGCGTCGACAATGAGCAGTTCTTC CASRGSGSPKGVDNEQFF TRBD2 TRBJ2-1 TRBV7-2 .
TGCAGCGCCGCGCCAGGGGAAACTAATGAAAAACTGTTTTTT CSAAPGETNEKLFF . TRBJ1-4 TRBV29-1 .
TGTGCCAGCCTAGGAAGGGAGGGTGGCTACACCTTC CASLGREGGYTF . TRBJ1-2 TRBV27 .
TGTGCCAGCTTGGGGAGTCACTACGAGCAGTACTTC CASLGSHYEQYF . TRBJ2-7 TRBV7-9 .
TGTGCCATCATAGCGGGGGACTACAATGAGCAGTTCTTC CAIIAGDYNEQFF TRBD2 TRBJ2-1 TRBV7-9 .
TGTGCCAGCAGCCTGATGTGGGGCCAAATGGACATTCAGTACTTC CASSLMWGQMDIQYF . TRBJ2-4 TRBV11-2 .
TGCGCCAGCAGCCAACCCGGACTAGCGGATGAGCAGTTCTTC CASSQPGLADEQFF TRBD2 TRBJ2-1 TRBV4-1 .
TGTGCCAGCAGTTTAATAGCGGGAGCTAACAATGAGCAGTTCTTC CASSLIAGANNEQFF TRBD2 TRBJ2-1 TRBV28 .
TGTGCCAGCAGCTTAGTACCGAGGGGGCTCAATGAGCAGTTCTTC CASSLVPRGLNEQFF TRBD1 TRBJ2-1 TRBV11-2 .
TGTGCCAGCAGCGGAGGGGGCAGTGGCACCGGGGAGCTGTTTTTT CASSGGGSGTGELFF TRBD1 TRBJ2-2 TRBV9 .
TGTGCCAGCAGCACAAGCGGAGCTAGCACAGATACGCAGTATTTT CASSTSGASTDTQYF . TRBJ2-3 TRBV9 .
TGTGCCAGCACCCATATCGCGGGGGGGCTAGATACGCAGTATTTT CASTHIAGGLDTQYF TRBD2 TRBJ2-3 TRBV7-8 .
TGTGCCAGCAGCTTAGGTCTTCCTAGCACAGATACGCAGTATTTT CASSLGLPSTDTQYF . TRBJ2-3 TRBV7-8 once
TGTGCCAGCCGAAGGGCAGGAATGAACACTGAAGCTTTCTTT CASRRAGMNTEAFF . TRBJ1-1 TRBV27 .
TGCGCCAGCAGCCTTAGACCGGGACCCAACCCTTACGAGCAGTACTTC CASSLRPGPNPYEQYF . TRBJ2-7 TRBV4-3 .
TGTGCCAGCAGCTCCCGCGACAGGGGGCCGCCGTATTTT CASSSRDRGPPYF TRBD1 TRBJ2-3 TRBV5-7 .
TGTGCCAGCAGCTCCGGACTAGCAACCAATGAGCAGTTCTTC CASSSGLATNEQFF TRBD2 TRBJ2-1 TRBV7-3 .
TGTGCCAGCAGTCCAGCCGGGACAGGGCCAGAGACCCAGTACTTC CASSPAGTGPETQYF TRBD1 TRBJ2-5 TRBV28 .